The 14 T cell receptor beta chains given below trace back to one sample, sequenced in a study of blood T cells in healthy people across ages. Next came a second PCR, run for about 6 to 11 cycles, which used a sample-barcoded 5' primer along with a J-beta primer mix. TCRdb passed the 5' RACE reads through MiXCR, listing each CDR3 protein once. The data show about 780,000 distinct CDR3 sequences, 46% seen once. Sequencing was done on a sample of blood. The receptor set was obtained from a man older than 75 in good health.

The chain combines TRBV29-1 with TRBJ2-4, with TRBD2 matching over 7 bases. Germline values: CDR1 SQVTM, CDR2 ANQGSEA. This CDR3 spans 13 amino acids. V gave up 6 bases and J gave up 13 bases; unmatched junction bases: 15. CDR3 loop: CSVRDYEEYKQYF. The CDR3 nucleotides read TGCAGCGTCAGGGACTACGAAGAATACAAGCAGTACTTC.

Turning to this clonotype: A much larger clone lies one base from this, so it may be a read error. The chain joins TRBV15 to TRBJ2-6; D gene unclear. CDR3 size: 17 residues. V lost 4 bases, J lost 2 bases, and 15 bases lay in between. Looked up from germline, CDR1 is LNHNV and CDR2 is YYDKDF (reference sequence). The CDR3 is CATSKPVQQTGANVLTF. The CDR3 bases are TGTGCCACCAGCAAACCGGTACAGCAGACTGGGGCCAACGTCCTGACTTTC.

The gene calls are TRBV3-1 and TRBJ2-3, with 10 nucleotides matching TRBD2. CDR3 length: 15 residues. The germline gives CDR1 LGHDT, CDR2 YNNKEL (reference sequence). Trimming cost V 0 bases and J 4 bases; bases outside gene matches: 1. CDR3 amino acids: CASSQDSGRSDTQYF. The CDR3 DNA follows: TGTGCCAGCAGCCAAGATAGCGGGAGGTCAGATACGCAGTATTTT.

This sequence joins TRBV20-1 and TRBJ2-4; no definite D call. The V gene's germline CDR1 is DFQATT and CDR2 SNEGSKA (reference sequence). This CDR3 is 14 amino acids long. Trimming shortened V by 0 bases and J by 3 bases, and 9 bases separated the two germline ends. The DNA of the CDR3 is TGCAGTGCTAGAGATTTAAGCGACAAAAACATTCAGTACTTC. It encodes CSARDLSDKNIQYF.

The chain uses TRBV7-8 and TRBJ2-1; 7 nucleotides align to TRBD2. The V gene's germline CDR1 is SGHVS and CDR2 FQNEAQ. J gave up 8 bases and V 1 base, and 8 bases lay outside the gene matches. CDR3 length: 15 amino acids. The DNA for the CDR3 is TGTGCCAGCAGCTTAGGACTAGCTATCTCCGATGAGCAGTTCTTC. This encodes CASSLGLAISDEQFF.

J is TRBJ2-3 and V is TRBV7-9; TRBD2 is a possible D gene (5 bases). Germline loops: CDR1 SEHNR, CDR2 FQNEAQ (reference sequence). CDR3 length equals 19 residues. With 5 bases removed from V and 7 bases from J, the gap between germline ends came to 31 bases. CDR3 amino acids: CASSLTQASRTFHTHTQYF. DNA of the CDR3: TGTGCCAGCAGCCTCACCCAGGCGTCAAGGACTTTCCACACCCATACGCAGTATTTT.

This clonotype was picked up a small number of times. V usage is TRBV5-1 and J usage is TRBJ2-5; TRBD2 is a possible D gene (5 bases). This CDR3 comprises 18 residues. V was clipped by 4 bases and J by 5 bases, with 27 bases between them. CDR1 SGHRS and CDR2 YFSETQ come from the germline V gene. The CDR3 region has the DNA TGCGCCAGCAGCCCATTTCGACCACTGTCCAGCGGTGTGGAGACCCAGTACTTC. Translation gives CASSPFRPLSSGVETQYF. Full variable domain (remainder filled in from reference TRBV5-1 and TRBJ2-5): KAGVTQTPRYLIKTRGQQVTLSCSPISGHRSVSWYQQTPGQGLQFLFEYFSETQRNKGNFPGRFSGRQFSNSRSEMNVSTLELGDSALYLCASSPFRPLSSGVETQYFGPGTRLLVL.

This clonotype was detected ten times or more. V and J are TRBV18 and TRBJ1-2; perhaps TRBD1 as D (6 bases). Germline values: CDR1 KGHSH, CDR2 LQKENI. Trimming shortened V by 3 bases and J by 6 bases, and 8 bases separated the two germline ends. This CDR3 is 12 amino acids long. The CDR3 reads CASSPAGDGYTF. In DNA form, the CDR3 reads TGTGCCAGCTCACCTGCAGGGGATGGCTACACCTTC.

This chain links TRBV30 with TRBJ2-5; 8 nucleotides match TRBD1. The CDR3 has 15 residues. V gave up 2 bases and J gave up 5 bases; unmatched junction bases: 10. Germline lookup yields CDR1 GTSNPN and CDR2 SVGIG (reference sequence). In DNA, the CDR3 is TGTGCCTGGAGTTCCGGACAGGGTGCGCAGGAGACCCAGTACTTC. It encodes CAWSSGQGAQETQYF. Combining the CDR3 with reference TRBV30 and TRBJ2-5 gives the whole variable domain SQTIHQWPATLVQPVGSPLSLECTVEGTSNPNLYWYRQAAGRGLQLLFYSVGIGQISSEVPQNLSASRPQDRQFILSSKKLLLSDSGFYLCAWSSGQGAQETQYFGPGTRLLVL.

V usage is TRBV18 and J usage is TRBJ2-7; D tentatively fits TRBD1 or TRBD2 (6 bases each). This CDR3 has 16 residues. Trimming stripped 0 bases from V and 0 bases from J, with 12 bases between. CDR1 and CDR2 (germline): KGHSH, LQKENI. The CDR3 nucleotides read TGTGCCAGCTCACCACCGACCAGGGGACTCTCCTACGAGCAGTACTTC. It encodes CASSPPTRGLSYEQYF.

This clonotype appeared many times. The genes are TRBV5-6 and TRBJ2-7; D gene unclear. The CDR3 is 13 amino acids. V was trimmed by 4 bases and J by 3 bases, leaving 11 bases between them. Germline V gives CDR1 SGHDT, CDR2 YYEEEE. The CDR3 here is CASSVYDNYEQYF. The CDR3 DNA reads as TGTGCCAGCAGCGTATACGACAACTACGAGCAGTACTTC. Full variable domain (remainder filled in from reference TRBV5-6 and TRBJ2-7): DAGVTQSPTHLIKTRGQQVTLRCSPKSGHDTVSWYQQALGQGPQFIFQYYEEEERQRGNFPDRFSGHQFPNYSSELNVNALLLGDSALYLCASSVYDNYEQYFGPGTRLTVT.

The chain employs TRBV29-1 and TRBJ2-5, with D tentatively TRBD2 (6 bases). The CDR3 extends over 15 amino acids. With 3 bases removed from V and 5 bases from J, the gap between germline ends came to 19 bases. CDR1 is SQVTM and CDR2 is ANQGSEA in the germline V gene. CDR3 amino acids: CSVEVASGSQETQYF. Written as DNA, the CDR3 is TGCAGCGTTGAGGTCGCCAGCGGGTCCCAGGAGACCCAGTACTTC.

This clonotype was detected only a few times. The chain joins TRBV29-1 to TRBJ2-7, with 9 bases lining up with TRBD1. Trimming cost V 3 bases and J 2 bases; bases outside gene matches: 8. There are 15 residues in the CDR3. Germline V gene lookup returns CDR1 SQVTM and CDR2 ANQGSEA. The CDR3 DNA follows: TGCAGCGTTGATGATCCGGGACAGGGAGCCTACGAGCAGTACTTC. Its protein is CSVDDPGQGAYEQYF.

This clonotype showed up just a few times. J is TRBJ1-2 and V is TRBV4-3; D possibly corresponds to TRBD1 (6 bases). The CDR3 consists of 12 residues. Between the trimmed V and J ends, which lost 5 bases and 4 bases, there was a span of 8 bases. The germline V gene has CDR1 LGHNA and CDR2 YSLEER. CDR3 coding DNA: TGCGCCAGCAGCGAACAGGGCTATGGCTACACCTTC. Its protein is CASSEQGYGYTF.